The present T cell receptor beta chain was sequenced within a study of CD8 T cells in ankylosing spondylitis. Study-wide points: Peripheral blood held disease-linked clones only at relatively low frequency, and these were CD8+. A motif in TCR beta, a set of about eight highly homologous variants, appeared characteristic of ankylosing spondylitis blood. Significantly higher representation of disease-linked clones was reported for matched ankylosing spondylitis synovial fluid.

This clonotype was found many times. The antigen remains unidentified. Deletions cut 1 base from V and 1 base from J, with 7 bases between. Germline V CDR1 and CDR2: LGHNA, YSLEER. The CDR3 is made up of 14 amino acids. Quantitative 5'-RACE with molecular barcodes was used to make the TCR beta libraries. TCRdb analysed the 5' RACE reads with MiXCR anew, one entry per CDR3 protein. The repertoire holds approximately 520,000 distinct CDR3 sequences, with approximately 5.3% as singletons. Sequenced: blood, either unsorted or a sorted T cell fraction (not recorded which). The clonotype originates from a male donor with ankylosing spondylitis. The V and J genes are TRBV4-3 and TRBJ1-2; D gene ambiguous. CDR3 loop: CASSQAHDNYGYTF. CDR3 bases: TGCGCCAGCAGCCAAGCGCACGATAACTATGGCTACACCTTC.